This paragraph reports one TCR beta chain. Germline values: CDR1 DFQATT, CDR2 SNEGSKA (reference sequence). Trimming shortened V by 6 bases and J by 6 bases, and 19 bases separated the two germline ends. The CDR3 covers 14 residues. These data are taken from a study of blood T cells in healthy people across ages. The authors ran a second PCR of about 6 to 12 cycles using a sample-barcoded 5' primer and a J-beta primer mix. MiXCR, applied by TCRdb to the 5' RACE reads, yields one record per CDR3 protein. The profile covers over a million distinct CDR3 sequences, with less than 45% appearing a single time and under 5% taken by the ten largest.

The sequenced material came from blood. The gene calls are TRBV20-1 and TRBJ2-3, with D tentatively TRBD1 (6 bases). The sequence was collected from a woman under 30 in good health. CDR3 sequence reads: CSASKQGAQDTQYF. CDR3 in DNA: TGCAGTGCATCCAAACAGGGAGCCCAGGATACGCAGTATTTT.